The TCR beta chain described here comes from a study of PD-L1 blockade in urothelial cancer. Study-wide context: Patients had received 0 to 3 prior chemotherapy regimens. Blood was tested 3 weeks (second dose) and 6 weeks into treatment.

For each patient, 1 to 8 samples were obtained, pretreatment and on-treatment. The CDR3 spans 17 residues. V was shortened by 0 bases and J by 2 bases, with 14 bases between the two germline ends. Germline lookup yields CDR1 LGHNA and CDR2 YSLEER. Assay used: immunoSEQ multiplex PCR; TCRdb lists only in-frame clones, some missing. The table shows about 45,000 clones, with approximately 88% occurring only once. The receptor's source is a man older than 75 with urothelial cancer. The J gene is TRBJ1-3, the V gene TRBV4-3; possible D gene TRBD1, 5 bases. The sample in question was PBMCs, obtained around atezolizumab (anti-PD-L1) treatment. CDR3 region: CASSQDFGGTAGNTIYF. The CDR3 coding sequence is TGCGCCAGCAGCCAAGATTTCGGGGGGACGGCTGGAAACACCATATATTTT.